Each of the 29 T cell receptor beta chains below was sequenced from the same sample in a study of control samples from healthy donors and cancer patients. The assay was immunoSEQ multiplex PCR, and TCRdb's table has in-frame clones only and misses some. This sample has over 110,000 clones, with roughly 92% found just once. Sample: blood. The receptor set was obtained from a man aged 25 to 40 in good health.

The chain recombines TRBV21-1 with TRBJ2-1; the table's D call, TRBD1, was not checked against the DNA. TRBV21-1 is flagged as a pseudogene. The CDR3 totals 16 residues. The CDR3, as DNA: TGTGCCAGCAGCACCCAAGGACAGGAGGGGTTTGATGAGCAGTTCTTC. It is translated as CASSTQGQEGFDEQFF.

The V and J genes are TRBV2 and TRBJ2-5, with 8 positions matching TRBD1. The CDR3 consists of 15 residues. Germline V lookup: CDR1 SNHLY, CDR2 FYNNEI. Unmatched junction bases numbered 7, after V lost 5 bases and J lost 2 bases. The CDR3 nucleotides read TGTGCCAGCAGTACCGACAGGGGCCCTCAAGAGACCCAGTACTTC. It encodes CASSTDRGPQETQYF.

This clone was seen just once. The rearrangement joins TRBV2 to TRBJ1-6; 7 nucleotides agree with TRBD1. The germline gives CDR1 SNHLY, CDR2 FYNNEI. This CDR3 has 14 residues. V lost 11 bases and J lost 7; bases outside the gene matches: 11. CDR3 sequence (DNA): TGTGCCCTCCAGGGGGGGAGTAGGAATTCACCCCTCCACTTT. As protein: CALQGGSRNSPLHF. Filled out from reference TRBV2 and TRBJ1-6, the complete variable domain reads EPEVTQTPSHQVTQMGQEVILRCVPISNHLYFYWYRQILGQKVEFLVSFYNNEISEKSEIFDDQFSVERPDGSNFTLKIRSTKLEDSAMYFCALQGGSRNSPLHFGNGTRLTVT.

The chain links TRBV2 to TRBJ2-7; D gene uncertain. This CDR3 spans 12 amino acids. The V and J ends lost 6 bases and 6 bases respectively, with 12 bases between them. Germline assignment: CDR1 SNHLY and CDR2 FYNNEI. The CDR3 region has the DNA TGTGCCAGCAGGGTGATAGTAAGCGAGCAGTACTTC. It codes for CASRVIVSEQYF.

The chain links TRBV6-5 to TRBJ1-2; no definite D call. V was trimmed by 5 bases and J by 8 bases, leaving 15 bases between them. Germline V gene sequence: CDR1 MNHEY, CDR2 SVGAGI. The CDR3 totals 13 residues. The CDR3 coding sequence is TGTGCCAGCAGTCTAAGGGCGGGGTTGGGCTACACCTTC. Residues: CASSLRAGLGYTF.

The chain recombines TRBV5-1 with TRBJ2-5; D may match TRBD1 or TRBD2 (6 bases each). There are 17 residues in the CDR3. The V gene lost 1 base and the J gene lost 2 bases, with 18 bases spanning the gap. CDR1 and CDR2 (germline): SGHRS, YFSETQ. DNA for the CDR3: TGCGCCAGCAGCTTGTCTGGCAGGGGAGGAGGGCAAGAGACCCAGTACTTC. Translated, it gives CASSLSGRGGGQETQYF.

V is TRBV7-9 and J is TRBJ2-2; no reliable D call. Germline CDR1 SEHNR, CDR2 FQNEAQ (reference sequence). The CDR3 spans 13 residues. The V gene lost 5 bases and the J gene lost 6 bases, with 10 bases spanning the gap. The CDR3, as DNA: TGTGCCAGCAGCCCATCTTTCCCCGGGGAGCTGTTTTTT. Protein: CASSPSFPGELFF.

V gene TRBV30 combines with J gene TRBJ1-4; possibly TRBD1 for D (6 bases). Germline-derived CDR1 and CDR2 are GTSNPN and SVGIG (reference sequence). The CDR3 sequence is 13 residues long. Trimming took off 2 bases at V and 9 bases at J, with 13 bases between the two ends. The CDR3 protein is CAWSSQGAQKLFF. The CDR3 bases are TGTGCCTGGAGTTCACAGGGTGCCCAAAAACTGTTTTTT.

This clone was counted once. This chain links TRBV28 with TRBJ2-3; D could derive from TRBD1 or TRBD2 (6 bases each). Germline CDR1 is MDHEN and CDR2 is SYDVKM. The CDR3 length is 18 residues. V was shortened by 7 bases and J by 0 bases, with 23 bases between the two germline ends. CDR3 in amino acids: CASIGGGLRALSTDTQYF. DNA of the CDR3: TGTGCCAGCATAGGAGGGGGGTTACGGGCCTTAAGCACAGATACGCAGTATTTT.

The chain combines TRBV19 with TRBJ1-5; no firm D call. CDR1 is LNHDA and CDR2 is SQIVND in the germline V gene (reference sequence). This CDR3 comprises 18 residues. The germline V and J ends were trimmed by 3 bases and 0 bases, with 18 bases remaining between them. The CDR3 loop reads CASSMVSFGQISNQPQHF. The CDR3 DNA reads TGTGCCAGTAGTATGGTCTCCTTCGGGCAGATTAGCAATCAGCCCCAGCATTTT.

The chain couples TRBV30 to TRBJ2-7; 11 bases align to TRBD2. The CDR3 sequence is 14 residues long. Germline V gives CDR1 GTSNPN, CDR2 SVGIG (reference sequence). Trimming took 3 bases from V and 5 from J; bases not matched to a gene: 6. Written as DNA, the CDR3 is TGTGCCTGGAGCGCCGGGACTAGCGGCCACGAGCAGTACTTC. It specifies CAWSAGTSGHEQYF.

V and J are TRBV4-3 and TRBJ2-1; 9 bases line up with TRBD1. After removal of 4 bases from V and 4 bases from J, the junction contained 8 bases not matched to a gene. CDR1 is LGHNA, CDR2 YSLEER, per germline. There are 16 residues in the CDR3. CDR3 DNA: TGCGCCAGCAGCCGAGAGGGACAGGGAAGTTACAATGAGCAGTTCTTC. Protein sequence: CASSREGQGSYNEQFF.

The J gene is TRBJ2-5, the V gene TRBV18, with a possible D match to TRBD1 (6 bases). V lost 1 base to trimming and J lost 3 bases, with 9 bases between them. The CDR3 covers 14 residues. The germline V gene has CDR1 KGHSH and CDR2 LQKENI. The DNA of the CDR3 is TGTGCCAGCTCACCACGGGACACAGAAGAGACCCAGTACTTC. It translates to CASSPRDTEETQYF.

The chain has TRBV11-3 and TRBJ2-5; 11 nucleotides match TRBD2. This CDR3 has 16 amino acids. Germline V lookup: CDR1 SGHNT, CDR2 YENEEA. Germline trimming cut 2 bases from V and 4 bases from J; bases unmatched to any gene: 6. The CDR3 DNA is TGTGCCAGCAGCTTAAGACTAGCGGGATGGCTAGAGACCCAGTACTTC. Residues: CASSLRLAGWLETQYF.

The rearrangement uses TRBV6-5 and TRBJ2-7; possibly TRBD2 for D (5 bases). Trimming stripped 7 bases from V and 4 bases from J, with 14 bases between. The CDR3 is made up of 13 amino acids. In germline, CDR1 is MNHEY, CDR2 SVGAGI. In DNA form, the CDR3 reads TGTGCCAGCAATCGGGAAAGATTATACGAGCAGTACTTC. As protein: CASNRERLYEQYF.

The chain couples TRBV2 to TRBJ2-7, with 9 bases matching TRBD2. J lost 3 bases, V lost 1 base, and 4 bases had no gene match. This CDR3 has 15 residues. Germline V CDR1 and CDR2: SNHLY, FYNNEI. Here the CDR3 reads CASSEVAGVFYEQYF. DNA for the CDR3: TGTGCCAGCAGTGAAGTAGCGGGAGTGTTCTACGAGCAGTACTTC.

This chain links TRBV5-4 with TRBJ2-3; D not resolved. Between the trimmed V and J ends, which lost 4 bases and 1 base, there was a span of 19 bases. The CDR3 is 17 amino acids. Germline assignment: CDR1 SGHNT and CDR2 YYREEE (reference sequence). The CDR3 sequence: CASSPDSFRVGTDTQYF. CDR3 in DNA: TGTGCCAGCAGCCCTGACTCGTTCCGGGTGGGCACAGATACGCAGTATTTT.

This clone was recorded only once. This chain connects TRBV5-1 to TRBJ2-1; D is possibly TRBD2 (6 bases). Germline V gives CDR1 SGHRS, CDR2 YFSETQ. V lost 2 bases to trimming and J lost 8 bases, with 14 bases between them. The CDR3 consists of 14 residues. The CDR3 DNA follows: TGCGCCAGCAGCTTCCGCGGGATCGCCGATGAGCAGTTCTTC. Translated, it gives CASSFRGIADEQFF.

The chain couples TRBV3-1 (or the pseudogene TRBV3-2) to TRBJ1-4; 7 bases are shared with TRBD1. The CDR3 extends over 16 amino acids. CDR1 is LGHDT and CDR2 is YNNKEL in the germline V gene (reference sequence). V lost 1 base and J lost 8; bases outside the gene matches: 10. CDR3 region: CASSQVLGQIGEKLFF. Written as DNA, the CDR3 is TGTGCCAGCAGCCAAGTTTTGGGACAGATCGGCGAAAAACTGTTTTTT.

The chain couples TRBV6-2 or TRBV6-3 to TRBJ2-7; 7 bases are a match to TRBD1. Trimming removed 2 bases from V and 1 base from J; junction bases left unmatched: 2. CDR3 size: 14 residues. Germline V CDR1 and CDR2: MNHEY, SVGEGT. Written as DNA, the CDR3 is TGTGCCAGCAGTTACGACAGGGAGTCCTACGAGCAGTACTTC. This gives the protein CASSYDRESYEQYF.

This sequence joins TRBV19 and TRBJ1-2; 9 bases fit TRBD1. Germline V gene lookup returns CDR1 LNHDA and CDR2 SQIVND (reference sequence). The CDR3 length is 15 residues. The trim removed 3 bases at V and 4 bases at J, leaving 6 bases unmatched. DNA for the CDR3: TGTGCCAGTAGTATCCCACAGGGGGCTGGCTATGGCTACACCTTC. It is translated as CASSIPQGAGYGYTF.

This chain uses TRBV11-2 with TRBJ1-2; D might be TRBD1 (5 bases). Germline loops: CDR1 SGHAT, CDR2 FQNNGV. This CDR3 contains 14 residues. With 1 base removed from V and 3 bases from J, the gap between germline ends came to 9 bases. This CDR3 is CASSLGRADYGYTF. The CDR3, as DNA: TGTGCCAGCAGCTTAGGCAGGGCTGACTATGGCTACACCTTC.

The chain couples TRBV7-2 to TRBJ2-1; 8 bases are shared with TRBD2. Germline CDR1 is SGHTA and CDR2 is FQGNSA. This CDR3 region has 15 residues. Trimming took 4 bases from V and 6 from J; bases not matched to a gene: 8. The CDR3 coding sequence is TGTGCCAGCAGCTACTTTACTAGCGGTAGCAATGAGCAGTTCTTC. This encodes CASSYFTSGSNEQFF.

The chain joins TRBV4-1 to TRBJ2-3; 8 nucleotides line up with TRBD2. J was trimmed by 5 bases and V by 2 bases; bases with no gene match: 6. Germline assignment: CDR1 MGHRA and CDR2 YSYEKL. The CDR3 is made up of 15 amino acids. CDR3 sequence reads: CASSQSGGFGDTQYF. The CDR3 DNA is TGCGCCAGCAGCCAATCGGGGGGGTTCGGAGATACGCAGTATTTT.

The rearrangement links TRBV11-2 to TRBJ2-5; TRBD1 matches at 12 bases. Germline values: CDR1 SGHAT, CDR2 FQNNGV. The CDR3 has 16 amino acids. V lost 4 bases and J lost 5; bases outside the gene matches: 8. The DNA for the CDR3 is TGTGCCAGCAGCTCCCGGGACAGGGGGCTGCGGGAGACCCAGTACTTC. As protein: CASSSRDRGLRETQYF.

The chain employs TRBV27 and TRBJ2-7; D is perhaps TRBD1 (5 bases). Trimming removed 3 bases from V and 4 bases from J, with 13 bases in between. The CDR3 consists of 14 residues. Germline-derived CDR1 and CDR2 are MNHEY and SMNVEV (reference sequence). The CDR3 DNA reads TGTGCCAGCAGTTTCGGTGGGGCGACGTACGAGCAGTACTTC. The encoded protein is CASSFGGATYEQYF.

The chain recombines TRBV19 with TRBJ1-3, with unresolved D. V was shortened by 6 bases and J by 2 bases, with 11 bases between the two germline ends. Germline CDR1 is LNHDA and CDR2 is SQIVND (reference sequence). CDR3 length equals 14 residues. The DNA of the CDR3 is TGTGCCAGTAGGGAGCGGAATACTGGAAACACCATATATTTT. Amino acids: CASRERNTGNTIYF.

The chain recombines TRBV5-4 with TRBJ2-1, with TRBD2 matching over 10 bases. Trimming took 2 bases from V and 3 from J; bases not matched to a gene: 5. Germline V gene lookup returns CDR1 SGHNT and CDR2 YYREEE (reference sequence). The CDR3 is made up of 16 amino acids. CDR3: CASSFGSSGSYNEQFF. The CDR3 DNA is TGTGCCAGCAGCTTTGGGTCTAGCGGGAGCTACAATGAGCAGTTCTTC.

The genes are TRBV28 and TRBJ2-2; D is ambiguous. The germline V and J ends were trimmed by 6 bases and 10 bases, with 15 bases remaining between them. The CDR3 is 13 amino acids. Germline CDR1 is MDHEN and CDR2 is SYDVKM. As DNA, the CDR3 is TGTGCCAGCAGCCTGGGCGGAAATTCGGAGCTGTTTTTT. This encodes CASSLGGNSELFF.